This T cell receptor beta chain emerged from a study of shared clonotypes between healthy human individuals. Method: immunoSEQ multiplex PCR; TCRdb's copy keeps in-frame clones and lacks some. The table has around 1.4 million clones, just under 99% seen once. The germline V and J ends were trimmed by 4 bases and 5 bases, with 16 bases remaining between them. CDR3 length: 15 amino acids. Germline CDR1 is SGHRS and CDR2 is YFSETQ. A CD45RA+ naive subset and a CD45RA-negative memory subset were split from CD4+ cells. V usage is TRBV5-1 and J usage is TRBJ1-5; D is possibly TRBD1 (6 bases). The TCR was taken from a young man in good health. The sample comprised naive CD4+ T cells sorted from blood. This sample's subset: CD45RA+ positively selected. The CDR3 DNA is TGCGCCAGCAGCCTCGGGGGGGGCCACGATCAGCCCCAGCATTTT. Protein sequence: CASSLGGGHDQPQHF.